A selection of T cell receptor beta chains follows, all from one sample in a study of shared clonotypes between healthy human individuals. The data were produced by immunoSEQ multiplex PCR, yet TCRdb's version contains in-frame clones alone and is incomplete. The sample consists of about 480,000 clones, 79% of them appearing once. Material: PBMCs. The receptor source for this set is a woman aged 40 to 50 in good health. Some clones in this sample may be carry-over from other donors' samples. CDR3s include the opening cysteine and the closing phenylalanine or tryptophan. Each record gives: clone size, V gene, J gene, D gene, CDR3 DNA, CDR3 protein. D genes are given only for firm matches. Some rows have no size entry. The others give once, few or many, or a class for an expanded clone.

NA,TRBV7-2,TRBJ1-5,NA,TGTGCCAGCAGCCGGACAGGCAATCAGCCCCAGCATTTT,CASSRTGNQPQHF
NA,TRBV5-6,TRBJ2-7,TRBD2,TGTGCCAGCAGCTCGCGTAGCGGGAGGGTCTGGGAGCAGTACTTC,CASSSRSGRVWEQYF
NA,TRBV19,TRBJ1-1,TRBD1,TGTGCCAGTAGGTTGACAGGGGTTAACACTGAAGCTTTCTTT,CASRLTGVNTEAFF
NA,TRBV25-1,TRBJ2-3,NA,TGTGCCAGCCCTGAGGGCCCGCCTGGCACAGATACGCAGTATTTT,CASPEGPPGTDTQYF
NA,TRBV18,TRBJ2-1,TRBD2,TGTGCCAGCTCATTCGACCGGCGGGAGACGGGTGAGCAGTTCTTC,CASSFDRRETGEQFF
NA,TRBV10-2,TRBJ1-3,NA,TGCGCCAGCAGTGATCAGAACAGGGTGGCAGGAAACACCATATATTTT,CASSDQNRVAGNTIYF
NA,TRBV15,TRBJ1-1,TRBD1,TGTGCCACCAGCAGAGCTAGGGGACAGCTGCCTGAAGCTTTCTTT,CATSRARGQLPEAFF
NA,TRBV14,TRBJ2-7,NA,TGTGCCAGCAGCCTTGTGGGGGCCGACGAGCAGTACTTC,CASSLVGADEQYF
NA,TRBV11-2,TRBJ1-1,NA,TGTGCCAGCAGCCCGAGGGGGGGGACTGAAGCTTTCTTT,CASSPRGGTEAFF
NA,TRBV7-3,TRBJ2-1,NA,TGTGCCAGCAGCACATTCGGGATAGCCCCCAATGAGCAGTTCTTC,CASSTFGIAPNEQFF
NA,TRBV2,TRBJ2-5,NA,TGTGCCAGCAGTTCAACGTATCAAGAGACCCAGTACTTC,CASSSTYQETQYF
NA,TRBV28,TRBJ1-1,NA,TGTGCCAGCGTGACCCTGGGGAGCACTGAAGCTTTCTTT,CASVTLGSTEAFF
NA,TRBV30,TRBJ2-5,TRBD1,TGTGCCTGGAGTTCGACAGGGGGTAGGGAGACCCAGTACTTC,CAWSSTGGRETQYF
NA,TRBV28,TRBJ2-7,TRBD1,TGTGCCAGCAGGAGGACAGGGGATTCGGAGCAGTACTTC,CASRRTGDSEQYF
NA,TRBV2,TRBJ1-3,NA,TGTGCCAGCAGTGAAGACAGGGATCCGGGAAACACCATATATTTT,CASSEDRDPGNTIYF
NA,TRBV5-1,TRBJ1-3,NA,TGCGCCAGCAGCTTCTTCTACAGTCCTGGAAACACCATATATTTT,CASSFFYSPGNTIYF
NA,TRBV28,TRBJ1-1,NA,TGTGCCAGCAGTCCCGGGCAGGGCTACACTGAAGCTTTCTTT,CASSPGQGYTEAFF
NA,TRBV10-3,TRBJ2-7,TRBD2,TGTGCCATCAGTGAGTCGTCCCAAACCACAGGGACTAGCGGATACGAGCAGTACTTC,CAISESSQTTGTSGYEQYF
once,TRBV18,TRBJ2-7,NA,TGTGCCAGCTCACCATCGGCCGGGCGCTCCTACGAGCAGTACTTC,CASSPSAGRSYEQYF
NA,TRBV5-6,TRBJ1-3,TRBD1,TGTGCCAGCAGCTCAGGGGGCTCTGGAAACACCATATATTTT,CASSSGGSGNTIYF
NA,TRBV5-4,TRBJ2-7,TRBD2,TGTGCCAGCAGCTTGGGGGGACTAGCGAACCCCTACGAGCAGTACTTC,CASSLGGLANPYEQYF
NA,TRBV4-1,TRBJ2-3,TRBD2,TGCGCCAGCAGCCAAGATGCTAGCGGGAGCACAGATACGCAGTATTTT,CASSQDASGSTDTQYF
NA,TRBV5-4,TRBJ2-5,NA,TGTGCCAGCAGCTTGGCCGCTCGTGGGAGAGGAGAGACCCAGTACTTC,CASSLAARGRGETQYF
NA,TRBV2,TRBJ1-1,NA,TGTGCCCTAGGCGAGGGGAGGACTGAAGCTTTCTTT,CALGEGRTEAFF
NA,TRBV7-9,TRBJ1-2,NA,TGTGCCAGCAGCCTTCACACAGCTAATCTTGACTATGGCTACACCTTC,CASSLHTANLDYGYTF